The 4 T cell receptor beta chains below were found in one sample sequenced in a study of metastatic and nonmetastatic thyroid tumors. No patient had received any treatment before thyroid surgery. With MiXCR, TCRdb reprocessed the PCR reads. The repertoire has approximately 35,000 clones, around 33% of them found once; the top ten carry 16%. The sequencing input was tumor tissue. Receptors were obtained from a female donor with papillary thyroid cancer or a benign thyroid nodule (not recorded which). Some clones in this sample may be carry-over from other donors' samples.

This clone has only a few counts. The chain links TRBV6-2 or TRBV6-3 to TRBJ1-6; 7 bases align to TRBD1. Germline V gene lookup returns CDR1 MNHEY and CDR2 SVGEGT. CDR3 length equals 14 residues. Unmatched junction bases numbered 8, after V lost 8 bases and J lost 7 bases. In nucleotides, the CDR3 is TGTGCCAGCCGCGTCGGGACAGTGAATTCACCCCTCCACTTT. This gives the protein CASRVGTVNSPLHF.

This chain uses TRBV19 with TRBJ2-1; the D gene is possibly TRBD2 (5 bases). Germline lookup yields CDR1 LNHDA and CDR2 SQIVND (reference sequence). Between the trimmed V and J ends, which lost 0 bases and 2 bases, there was a span of 5 bases. The CDR3 has 14 residues. CDR3 residues: CASSIELAYNEQFF. Written as DNA, the CDR3 is TGTGCCAGTAGTATAGAACTAGCCTACAATGAGCAGTTCTTC.

The chain uses TRBV6-2 or TRBV6-3 and TRBJ1-1; TRBD1 might be the D (5 bases). This CDR3 spans 15 amino acids. Germline assignment: CDR1 MNHEY and CDR2 SVGEGT. V was clipped by 4 bases and J by 0 bases, with 12 bases between them. The CDR3 bases are TGTGCCAGCAGTTGGCCCAGGGATGTGAACACTGAAGCTTTCTTT. This codes for CASSWPRDVNTEAFF.

The chain couples TRBV28 to TRBJ1-3; no definite D call. Germline values: CDR1 MDHEN, CDR2 SYDVKM. V lost 5 bases and J 4 bases, leaving 12 bases between the germline ends. The CDR3 consists of 14 residues. In DNA, the CDR3 is TGTGCCAGCAGTATATCCCCTACAGGAAACACCATATATTTT. It translates to CASSISPTGNTIYF.